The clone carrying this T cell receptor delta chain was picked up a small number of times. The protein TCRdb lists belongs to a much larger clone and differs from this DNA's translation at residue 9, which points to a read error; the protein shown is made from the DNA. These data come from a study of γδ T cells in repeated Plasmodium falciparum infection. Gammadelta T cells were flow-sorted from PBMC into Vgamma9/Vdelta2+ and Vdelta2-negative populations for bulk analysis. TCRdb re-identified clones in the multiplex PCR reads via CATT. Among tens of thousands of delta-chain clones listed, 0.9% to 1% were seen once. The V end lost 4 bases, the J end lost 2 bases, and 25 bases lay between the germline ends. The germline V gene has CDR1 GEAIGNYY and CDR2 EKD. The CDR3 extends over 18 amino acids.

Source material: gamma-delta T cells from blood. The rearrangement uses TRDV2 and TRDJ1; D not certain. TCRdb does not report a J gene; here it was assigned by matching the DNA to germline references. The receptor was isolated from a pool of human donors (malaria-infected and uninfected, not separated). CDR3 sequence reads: CACDTGLGVRGGTDKLIF. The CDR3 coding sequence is TGTGCCTGTGATACGGGTTTAGGGGTACGCGGCGGAACCGATAAACTCATCTTT.